This T cell receptor beta chain was captured in a study of sequential checkpoint blockade in melanoma. Study-wide context: Matched biopsies came pretreatment and at week 13 for some 22 patients.

Generated by immunoSEQ multiplex PCR, the TCRdb table keeps only in-frame clones and is missing some. Of under 15,000 clones in the sample, 21% are singletons; the top ten hold about 5.8%. The germline V gene has CDR1 KGHSH and CDR2 LQKENI. The CDR3 is 15 residues long. V lost 0 bases and J lost 2, with 8 bases in between. This sample's treatment: randomized to nivolumab then ipilimumab (arm A) or the reverse (arm B). The chain uses TRBV18 and TRBJ1-3; tentatively, D is TRBD1 (5 bases). The sequencing used tumor tissue (inferred from file names), collected from a patient given nivolumab and ipilimumab in sequence. The receptor's source is a human donor with melanoma. The CDR3 here is CASSPPPGTGNTIYF. In nucleotides, the CDR3 is TGTGCCAGCTCACCACCGCCAGGGACTGGAAACACCATATATTTT.